The source of this TCR beta chain is a study of T cell responses to AZD1222 COVID-19 vaccine. Germline V CDR1 and CDR2: GTSNPN, SVGIG (reference sequence). Deletions cut 1 base from V and 4 bases from J, with 7 bases between. The CDR3 runs 12 residues. As concerns this clone: No antigen is known for it.

Clones were sequenced by immunoSEQ multiplex PCR, and TCRdb holds only the in-frame ones, with some missing. The repertoire holds 75,000 to 95,000 clones, with about 91% as singletons. Broader study findings: Most donors were white British, females outnumbered males, and clonal diversity was possibly underestimated. Spike-wide vaccine-associated CD4 TCRs dominated at 160-218 and 743-854. Reports say nearly half of spike-specific TCRs go after unmutated variant regions. Repertoire samples came only from after the peak T cell response.

The sequenced sample was peripheral blood, obtained on day 0 of MenACWY control vaccination. This TCR came from an adult in good health. The chain uses TRBV30 and TRBJ2-5, with D uncertain. The DNA of the CDR3 is TGTGCCTGGAGTGCGCTGCCAGAGACCCAGTACTTC. It is translated as CAWSALPETQYF.